The subject of this entry is one T cell receptor (beta chain). TCRdb recomputed calls from the RACE reads with MiXCR, one row per CDR3 protein. The table has some 77,000 distinct CDR3 sequences, 10% to 13% seen once. These data come from a study of human T cells and chemical hapten exposure. Stated time point: patch test 1, 2 weeks after DPC sensitization. Treatment: therapeutic diphenylcyclopropenone sensitization with weekly scalp DPC. Venepuncture was done earlier than the placement of each patch test. This CDR3 contains 18 residues. The ends lost 0 bases at V and 3 bases at J; junction bases unmatched: 11. Germline CDR1 reads MNHEY; CDR2 reads SVGEGT.

The sequencing used whole blood, collected in connection with sensitization to the hapten diphenylcyclopropenone (DPC). The sequence was collected from a woman between 45 and 60 years old with alopecia areata. Some clones in this sample may be carry-over from other donors' samples. The genes are TRBV6-2 or TRBV6-3 and TRBJ2-3, with TRBD1 matching 8 bases. In nucleotides, the CDR3 is TGTGCCAGCAGTTACTCGAAAGGACAGGGCGTGTGGACAGATACGCAGTATTTT. Its translation is CASSYSKGQGVWTDTQYF.